These 20 T cell receptor beta chains were all obtained from the same sample, sequenced in a study of T cells in tuberculosis. This table comes from immunoSEQ multiplex PCR, and its TCRdb copy is limited to in-frame clones, with some not included. The data hold more than 30,000 clones, with 90% to 95% observed a single time. Sequenced sample: PBMCs. Receptors originate from a donor aged 10 to 29 with latent tuberculosis or without tuberculosis infection. Some clones in this sample may be carry-over from other donors' samples.

CDR3 residues: CASSTQGTGDGAFF. DNA of the CDR3: TGTGCCAGCTCTACCCAGGGGACAGGAGACGGAGCTTTCTTT. This chain connects TRBV6-6 to TRBJ1-1; 8 nucleotides line up with TRBD1. After removal of 8 bases from V and 10 bases from J, the junction contained 15 bases not matched to a gene. The germline V gene has CDR1 MNHNY and CDR2 SVGAGI (reference sequence). The CDR3 contains 14 residues.

The CDR3 nucleotides are TGCGCCAGCAGCCTGACAGGGGGAGAGACCCAGTACTTC. Its translation: CASSLTGGETQYF. J is TRBJ2-5 and V is TRBV4-1, with 9 bases identical to TRBD1. Trimming removed 4 bases from V and 4 bases from J; junction bases left unmatched: 1. CDR1 is MGHRA, CDR2 YSYEKL, per germline. The CDR3 is 13 amino acids.

The CDR3 sequence: CASSEAQLAGKETQYF. The CDR3 nucleotides read TGTGCCAGCAGTGAAGCCCAACTAGCGGGGAAAGAGACCCAGTACTTC. The chain has TRBV2 and TRBJ2-5, with 10 bases aligning to TRBD2. The CDR3 length is 16 residues. Germline CDR1 is SNHLY and CDR2 is FYNNEI. With 0 bases clipped from V and 3 bases from J, the junction kept 4 bases outside the gene matches.

The chain is built from TRBV5-1 and TRBJ1-1; possible D gene TRBD1, 5 bases. Germline CDR1 and CDR2: SGHRS and YFSETQ. The CDR3 is 17 amino acids. Trimming pared 7 bases from V and 0 bases from J, leaving 22 bases between. Here the CDR3 DNA reads TGCGCCAGCTCCCCTCTACTCGGAGGGACCATGAACACTGAAGCTTTCTTT. Translation: CASSPLLGGTMNTEAFF.

The chain joins TRBV7-3 to TRBJ2-2; D might be TRBD1 (6 bases). V gave up 6 bases and J gave up 7 bases, with 12 bases separating them. This CDR3 contains 13 residues. Germline V lookup: CDR1 SGHTA, CDR2 FQGTGA. The CDR3 DNA reads as TGTGCCAGCAGTGGACAGTCGGACGGGGAGCTGTTTTTT. Translation gives CASSGQSDGELFF.

The chain carries TRBV4-1 and TRBJ1-1; 7 nucleotides align to TRBD1. Trimming cost V 6 bases and J 1 base; bases outside gene matches: 5. In germline, CDR1 is MGHRA, CDR2 YSYEKL. The CDR3 contains 14 residues. CDR3: CASRGDRANTEAFF. CDR3 nucleotide sequence: TGCGCCAGCAGAGGCGACAGGGCGAACACTGAAGCTTTCTTT.

This chain uses TRBV15 with TRBJ1-5; D is unclear. Germline CDR1 and CDR2: LNHNV and YYDKDF (reference sequence). The CDR3 is 16 amino acids. V lost 0 bases and J 4 bases, leaving 13 bases between the germline ends. CDR3 sequence reads: CATSRDGWRANQPQHF. In DNA form, the CDR3 reads TGTGCCACCAGCAGAGATGGTTGGAGGGCTAATCAGCCCCAGCATTTT.

V gene TRBV30 combines with J gene TRBJ1-1; TRBD1 aligns across 9 bases. Germline CDR1 GTSNPN, CDR2 SVGIG (reference sequence). The length of the CDR3 is 15 residues. Trimming cost V 2 bases and J 0 bases; bases outside gene matches: 4. CDR3 sequence (DNA): TGTGCCTGGAGTCGGACAGGGGCTCTGAACACTGAAGCTTTCTTT. Protein: CAWSRTGALNTEAFF.

The chain joins TRBV11-2 to TRBJ2-1; 7 nucleotides match TRBD2. Germline V CDR1 and CDR2: SGHAT, FQNNGV. The CDR3 is made up of 15 amino acids. Trimming removed 1 base from V and 4 bases from J; junction bases left unmatched: 4. The CDR3 nucleotides read TGTGCCAGCAGCTTAGGGGCTAGCGGATACAATGAGCAGTTCTTC. Its translation: CASSLGASGYNEQFF. Complete variable domain (other parts from reference TRBV11-2 and TRBJ2-1): EAGVAQSPRYKIIEKRQSVAFWCNPISGHATLYWYQQILGQGPKLLIQFQNNGVVDDSQLPKDRFSAERLKGVDSTLKIQPAKLEDSAVYLCASSLGASGYNEQFFGPGTRLTVL.

The chain employs TRBV4-1 and TRBJ2-2; 7 nucleotides match TRBD1. CDR1 is MGHRA and CDR2 is YSYEKL in the germline V gene. The CDR3 totals 16 residues. Trimming at V came to 0 bases and at J to 5 bases, leaving 6 bases not matched to a gene. This chain's CDR3 is CASSQDRGFSTGELFF. The CDR3 DNA reads TGCGCCAGCAGCCAAGACAGGGGGTTCAGTACCGGGGAGCTGTTTTTT.

The chain combines TRBV4-3 with TRBJ1-2, with D possibly being TRBD1 (5 bases). Germline CDR1 reads LGHNA; CDR2 reads YSLEER. Trimming took 3 bases from V and 3 from J, leaving 23 bases between them. The CDR3 runs to 18 residues. The CDR3 sequence is CASSQPQRGHRAYYGYTF. The CDR3 DNA sequence: TGCGCCAGCAGCCAGCCCCAAAGGGGCCACAGAGCCTACTATGGCTACACCTTC.

This chain links TRBV28 with TRBJ2-1; D gene ambiguous. There are 11 residues in the CDR3. Germline lookup yields CDR1 MDHEN and CDR2 SYDVKM. V was clipped by 6 bases and J by 6 bases, with 6 bases between them. The CDR3 region is CASSHVNEQFF. CDR3 DNA: TGTGCCAGCAGCCATGTCAATGAGCAGTTCTTC. Supplemented by reference TRBV28 and TRBJ2-1, the full variable domain reads DVKVTQSSRYLVKRTGEKVFLECVQDMDHENMFWYRQDPGLGLRLIYFSYDVKMKEKGDIPEGYSVSREKKERFSLILESASTNQTSMYLCASSHVNEQFFGPGTRLTVL.

V and J are TRBV6-5 and TRBJ1-2; 8 nucleotides match TRBD1. V was clipped by 0 bases and J by 8 bases; unmatched bases: 5. Germline CDR1 and CDR2: MNHEY and SVGAGI. The CDR3 is made up of 14 amino acids. The CDR3 nucleotides are TGTGCCAGCAGTTACTCGAGACAGGGGAACGGCTACACCTTC. It translates to CASSYSRQGNGYTF.

This rearrangement joins TRBV4-1 to TRBJ1-1; D is uncertain. CDR3 length: 14 residues. Trimming took off 4 bases at V and 0 bases at J, with 9 bases between the two ends. The germline V gene encodes CDR1 MGHRA and CDR2 YSYEKL. The CDR3 is CASSPGYMNTEAFF. CDR3 sequence (DNA): TGCGCCAGCAGCCCAGGATACATGAACACTGAAGCTTTCTTT.

The chain recombines TRBV18 with TRBJ2-3; D call uncertain. The V and J ends lost 5 bases and 3 bases respectively, with 15 bases between them. Germline assignment: CDR1 KGHSH and CDR2 LQKENI. CDR3 length: 15 amino acids. The CDR3 spells CASSSKIQATDTQYF. In nucleotides, the CDR3 is TGTGCCAGCTCATCTAAGATTCAGGCGACAGATACGCAGTATTTT.

V usage is TRBV10-3 and J usage is TRBJ2-2, with unresolved D. Germline CDR1 ENHRY, CDR2 SYGVKD. Trimming stripped 4 bases from V and 4 bases from J, with 19 bases between. The CDR3 loop spans 17 amino acids. The CDR3 DNA sequence: TGTGCCATCAGTGTTTACGCGGTAAATAACATCACCGGGGAGCTGTTTTTT. Residues: CAISVYAVNNITGELFF.

The CDR3 coding sequence is TGTGCCACCAGCGGGAGGGACAAAAGCTCCTACGAGCAGTACTTC. Its translation: CATSGRDKSSYEQYF. V and J are TRBV15 and TRBJ2-7, with D perhaps matching TRBD2 (7 bases). V dropped 5 bases and J dropped 0 bases, with 14 bases sitting between them. Germline V lookup: CDR1 LNHNV, CDR2 YYDKDF (reference sequence). This CDR3 region has 15 residues.

The CDR3 region has the DNA TGCAGCGTTGGCGGGACAGGGGCTCGCACTGAAGCTTTCTTT. It specifies CSVGGTGARTEAFF. The J gene is TRBJ1-1, the V gene TRBV29-1; 10 nucleotides agree with TRBD1. Trimming cost V 4 bases and J 4 bases; bases outside gene matches: 6. This CDR3 region has 14 residues. CDR1 and CDR2 from the germline V gene are SQVTM and ANQGSEA.

The rearrangement joins TRBV30 to TRBJ2-3; 8 nucleotides agree with TRBD2. Trimming cost V 6 bases and J 1 base; bases outside gene matches: 3. There are 13 residues in the CDR3. Germline CDR1 is GTSNPN and CDR2 is SVGIG (reference sequence). DNA for the CDR3: TGTGCCTGTACGCGGGGGGGCACAGATACGCAGTATTTT. Its protein product is CACTRGGTDTQYF. Filled out from reference TRBV30 and TRBJ2-3, the complete variable domain reads SQTIHQWPATLVQPVGSPLSLECTVEGTSNPNLYWYRQAAGRGLQLLFYSVGIGQISSEVPQNLSASRPQDRQFILSSKKLLLSDSGFYLCACTRGGTDTQYFGPGTRLTVL.

This chain joins TRBV6-6 and TRBJ2-7, with a tentative D call TRBD1 (5 bases). Trimming took 2 bases from V and 2 from J, leaving 13 bases between them. Germline V gives CDR1 MNHNY, CDR2 SVGAGI (reference sequence). The CDR3 runs to 15 residues. As DNA, the CDR3 is TGTGCCAGCAGTTACCCAGACAGTCCGCCCTACGAGCAGTACTTC. Protein product: CASSYPDSPPYEQYF.